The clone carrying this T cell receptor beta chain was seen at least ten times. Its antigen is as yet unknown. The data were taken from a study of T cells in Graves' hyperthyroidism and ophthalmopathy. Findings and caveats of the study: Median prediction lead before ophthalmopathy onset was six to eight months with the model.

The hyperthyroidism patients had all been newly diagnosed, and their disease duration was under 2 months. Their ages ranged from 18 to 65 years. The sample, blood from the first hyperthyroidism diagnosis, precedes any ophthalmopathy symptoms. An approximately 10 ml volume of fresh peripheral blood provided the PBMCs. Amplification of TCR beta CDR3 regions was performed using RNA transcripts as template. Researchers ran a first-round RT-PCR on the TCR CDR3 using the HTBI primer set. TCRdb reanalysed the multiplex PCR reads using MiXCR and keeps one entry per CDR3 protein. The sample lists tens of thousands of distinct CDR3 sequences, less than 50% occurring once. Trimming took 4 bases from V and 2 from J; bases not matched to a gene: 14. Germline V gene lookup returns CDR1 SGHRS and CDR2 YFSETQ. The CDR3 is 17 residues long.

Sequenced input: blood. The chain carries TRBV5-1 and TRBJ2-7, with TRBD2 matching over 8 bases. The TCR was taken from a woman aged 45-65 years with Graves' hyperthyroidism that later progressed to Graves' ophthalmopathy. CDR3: CASSIRHGRGTPYEQYF. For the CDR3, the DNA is TGCGCCAGCAGCATACGGCACGGGAGGGGGACCCCCTACGAGCAGTACTTC.